This TCR beta chain is from a study of CD8+CD57+ T cells in acquired aplastic anemia. Looking at the study overall: CD4+ reads averaged around 10 million in healthy donors.

Study-level points and caveats: Patients and controls had in common approximately 29 CD8+ CDR3 sequences.

This clonotype was seen ten or more times. Its target is not known. Genomic DNA provided the template from which TCR beta VDJ and CDR3 profiles were obtained. One entry per CDR3 protein, called by TCRdb with MiXCR from the reads. The table records 120,000 or so distinct CDR3 sequences, about 46% of them present only once. The J segment lost 0 bases and the V segment lost 4 bases, leaving 7 bases of the junction unmatched. The CDR3 sequence is 17 residues long. Germline V lookup: CDR1 LNHDA, CDR2 SQIVND (reference sequence). J is TRBJ2-1 and V is TRBV19, with TRBD1 matching over 9 bases. The origin of this receptor is a human donor in good health, serving as a control. Sequencing used sorted CD4+, CD8+, or CD8+CD57+ T cells (not recorded which) from PBMCs. The CDR3 sequence: CASSTGQGTSSYNEQFF. CDR3 in DNA: TGTGCCAGTAGTACAGGACAGGGGACGAGCTCCTACAATGAGCAGTTCTTC.